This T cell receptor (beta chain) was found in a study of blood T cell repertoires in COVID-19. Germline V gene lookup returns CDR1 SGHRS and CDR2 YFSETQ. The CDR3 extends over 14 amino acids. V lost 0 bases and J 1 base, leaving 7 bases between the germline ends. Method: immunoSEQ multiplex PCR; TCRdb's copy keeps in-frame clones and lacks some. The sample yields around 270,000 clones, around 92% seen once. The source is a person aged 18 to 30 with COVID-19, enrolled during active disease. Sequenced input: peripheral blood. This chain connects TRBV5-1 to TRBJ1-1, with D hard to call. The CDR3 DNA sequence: TGCGCCAGCAGCTTGGAAACAGCGAACACTGAAGCTTTCTTT. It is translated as CASSLETANTEAFF.